This TCR beta chain was sequenced for a study of blood T cell repertoires in COVID-19. Study as a whole: Acute-phase and convalescent COVID-19 samples originated in the United States, Italy and Spain. PBMCs, B-cell-depleted T cells, or T cells were the source of the cDNA or gDNA that made up the material.

Authors' data handling: Researchers report that nucleated cell counts were estimated from reference gene primer amplification. The table came from immunoSEQ multiplex PCR; TCRdb's copy has only in-frame clones and leaves some out. V and J calls and clone size are copied from that table; D and trimming were computed from the DNA. The sample records 130,000 to 150,000 clones, 80% to 90% being singletons. CDR1 and CDR2 (germline): LNHDA, SQIVND (reference sequence). The CDR3 sequence is 16 residues long. Deletions cut 3 bases from V and 1 base from J, with 15 bases between. This sequence joins TRBV19 and TRBJ2-5, with D maybe TRBD1 (6 bases). The clonotype was recovered from a man in his fifties who had recovered from COVID-19. Sample: peripheral blood. CDR3 in amino acids: CASSIGLDRAQETQYF. CDR3 bases: TGTGCCAGTAGTATCGGACTGGACAGAGCCCAAGAGACCCAGTACTTC.